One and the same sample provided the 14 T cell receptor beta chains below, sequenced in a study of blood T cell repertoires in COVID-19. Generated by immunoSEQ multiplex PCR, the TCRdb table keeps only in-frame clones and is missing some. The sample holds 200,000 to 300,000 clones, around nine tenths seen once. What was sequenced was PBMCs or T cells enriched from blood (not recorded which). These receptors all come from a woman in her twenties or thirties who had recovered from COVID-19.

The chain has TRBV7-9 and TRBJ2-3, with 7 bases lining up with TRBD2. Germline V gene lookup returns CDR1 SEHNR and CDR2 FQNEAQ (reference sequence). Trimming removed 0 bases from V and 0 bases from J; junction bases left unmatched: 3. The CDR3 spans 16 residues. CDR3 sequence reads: CASSLAASGSTDTQYF. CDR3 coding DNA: TGTGCCAGCAGCTTAGCGGCTAGCGGTAGCACAGATACGCAGTATTTT. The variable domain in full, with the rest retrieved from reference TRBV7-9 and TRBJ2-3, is DTGVSQNPRHKITKRGQNVTFRCDPISEHNRLYWYRQTLGQGPEFLTYFQNEAQLEKSRLLSDRFSAERPKGSFSTLEIQRTEQGDSAMYLCASSLAASGSTDTQYFGPGTRLTVL.

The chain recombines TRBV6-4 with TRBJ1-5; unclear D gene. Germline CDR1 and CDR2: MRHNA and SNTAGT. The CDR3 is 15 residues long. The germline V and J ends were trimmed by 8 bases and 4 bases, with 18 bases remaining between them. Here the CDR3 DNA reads TGTGCCAGCCCCGGGTCCGAGGGAGGGAATCAGCCCCAGCATTTT. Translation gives CASPGSEGGNQPQHF.

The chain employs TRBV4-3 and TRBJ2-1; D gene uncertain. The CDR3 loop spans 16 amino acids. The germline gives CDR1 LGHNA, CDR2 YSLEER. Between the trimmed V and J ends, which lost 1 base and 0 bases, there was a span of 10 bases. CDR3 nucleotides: TGCGCCAGCAGCCAAGGACTGCGGAGCTCCTACAATGAGCAGTTCTTC. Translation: CASSQGLRSSYNEQFF.

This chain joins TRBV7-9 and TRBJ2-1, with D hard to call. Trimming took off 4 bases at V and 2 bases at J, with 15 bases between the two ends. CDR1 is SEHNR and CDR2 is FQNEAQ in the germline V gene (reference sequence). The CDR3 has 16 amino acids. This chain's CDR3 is CASSYRGDLPYNEQFF. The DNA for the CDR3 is TGTGCCAGCAGCTATCGCGGTGATCTCCCCTACAATGAGCAGTTCTTC.

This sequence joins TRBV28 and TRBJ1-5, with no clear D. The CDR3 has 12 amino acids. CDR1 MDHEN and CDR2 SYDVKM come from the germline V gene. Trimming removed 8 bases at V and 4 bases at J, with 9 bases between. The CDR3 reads CASRTRNQPQHF. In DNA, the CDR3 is TGTGCCAGCCGCACCCGGAATCAGCCCCAGCATTTT.

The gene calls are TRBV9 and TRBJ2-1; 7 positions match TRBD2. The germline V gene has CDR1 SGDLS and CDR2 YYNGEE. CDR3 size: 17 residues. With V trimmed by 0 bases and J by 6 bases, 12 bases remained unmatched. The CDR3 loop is CASSVAGVGLAVNEQFF. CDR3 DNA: TGTGCCAGCAGCGTAGCTGGGGTGGGTCTAGCGGTCAATGAGCAGTTCTTC.

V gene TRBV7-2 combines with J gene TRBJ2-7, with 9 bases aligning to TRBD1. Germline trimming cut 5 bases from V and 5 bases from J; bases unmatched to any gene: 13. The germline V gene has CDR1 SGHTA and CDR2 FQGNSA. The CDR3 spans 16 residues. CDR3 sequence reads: CASSPSRDRVAHEQYF. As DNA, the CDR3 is TGTGCCAGCAGCCCCTCCCGGGACAGGGTGGCCCACGAGCAGTACTTC.

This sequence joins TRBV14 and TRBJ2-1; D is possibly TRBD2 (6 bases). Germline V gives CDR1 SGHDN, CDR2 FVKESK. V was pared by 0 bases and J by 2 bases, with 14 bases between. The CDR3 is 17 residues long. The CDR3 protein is CASSQDWRVSTYNEQFF. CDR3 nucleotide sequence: TGTGCCAGCAGCCAAGATTGGAGGGTTTCTACCTACAATGAGCAGTTCTTC.

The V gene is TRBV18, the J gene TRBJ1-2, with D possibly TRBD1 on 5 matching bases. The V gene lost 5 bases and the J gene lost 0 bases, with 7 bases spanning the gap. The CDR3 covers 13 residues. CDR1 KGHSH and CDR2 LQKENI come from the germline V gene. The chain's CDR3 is CASSDSSNYGYTF. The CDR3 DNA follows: TGTGCCAGCTCAGACAGCTCTAACTATGGCTACACCTTC.

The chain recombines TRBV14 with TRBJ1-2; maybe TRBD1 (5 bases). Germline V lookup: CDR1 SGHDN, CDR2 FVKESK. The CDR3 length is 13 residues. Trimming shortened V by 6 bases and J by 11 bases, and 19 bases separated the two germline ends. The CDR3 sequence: CASRPPGVYEYTF. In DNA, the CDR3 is TGTGCCAGCAGACCTCCGGGGGTCTATGAGTACACCTTC.

The CDR3 DNA reads TGTGCCAGCAGCCGGACTGGCGGGAGCTCTAACGAGCAGTACTTC. This sequence encodes CASSRTGGSSNEQYF. The genes are TRBV3-1 (or the pseudogene TRBV3-2) and TRBJ2-7; 7 positions agree with TRBD2. This CDR3 is built from 15 residues. Trimming cost V 4 bases and J 5 bases; bases outside gene matches: 11. CDR1 is LGHDT, CDR2 YNNKEL, per germline (reference sequence).

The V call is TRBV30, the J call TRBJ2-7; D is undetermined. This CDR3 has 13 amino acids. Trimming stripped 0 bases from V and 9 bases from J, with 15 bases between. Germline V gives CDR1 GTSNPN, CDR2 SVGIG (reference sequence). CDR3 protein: CAWSVSSLTGQYF. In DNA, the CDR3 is TGTGCCTGGAGTGTCAGCAGTTTGACGGGGCAGTACTTC.

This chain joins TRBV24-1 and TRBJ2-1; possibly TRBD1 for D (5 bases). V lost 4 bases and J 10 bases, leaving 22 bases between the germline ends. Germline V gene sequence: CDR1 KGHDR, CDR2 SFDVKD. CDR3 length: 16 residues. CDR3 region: CATSDSTTPSDREQFF. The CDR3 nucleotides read TGTGCCACCAGTGACTCGACCACCCCGAGCGACAGAGAGCAGTTCTTC.

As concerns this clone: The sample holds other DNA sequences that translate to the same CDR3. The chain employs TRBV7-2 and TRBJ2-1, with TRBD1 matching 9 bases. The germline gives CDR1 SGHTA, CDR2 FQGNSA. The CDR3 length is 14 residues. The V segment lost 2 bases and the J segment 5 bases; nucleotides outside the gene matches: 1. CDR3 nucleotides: TGTGCCAGCAGCTTATGGACAGGGGACAATGAGCAGTTCTTC. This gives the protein CASSLWTGDNEQFF. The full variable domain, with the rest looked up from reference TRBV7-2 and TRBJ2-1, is GAGVSQSPSNKVTEKGKDVELRCDPISGHTALYWYRQSLGQGLEFLIYFQGNSAPDKSGLPSDRFSAERTGGSVSTLTIQRTQQEDSAVYLCASSLWTGDNEQFFGPGTRLTVL.